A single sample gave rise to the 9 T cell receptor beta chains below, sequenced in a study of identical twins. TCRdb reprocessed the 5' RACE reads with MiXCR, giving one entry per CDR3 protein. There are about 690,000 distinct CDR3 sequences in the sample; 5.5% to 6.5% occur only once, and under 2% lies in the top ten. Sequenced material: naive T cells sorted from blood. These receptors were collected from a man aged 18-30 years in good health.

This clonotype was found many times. The CDR3 DNA is TGCGCCAGCAGCTCAAGGCCTCTCAGGGGGATGAGTTCGGGGACTGAAGCTTTCTTT. Translating gives CASSSRPLRGMSSGTEAFF. The chain carries TRBV5-1 and TRBJ1-1; 7 positions agree with TRBD1. The germline gives CDR1 SGHRS, CDR2 YFSETQ. This CDR3 is built from 19 residues. V dropped 3 bases and J dropped 5; count of bases not matched to a gene: 22.

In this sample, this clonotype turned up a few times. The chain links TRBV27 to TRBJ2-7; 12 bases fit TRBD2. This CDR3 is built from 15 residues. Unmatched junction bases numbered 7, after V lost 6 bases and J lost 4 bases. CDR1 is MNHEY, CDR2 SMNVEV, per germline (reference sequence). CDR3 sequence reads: CASRLAGGGYYEQYF. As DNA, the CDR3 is TGTGCCAGCAGACTAGCGGGAGGAGGGTATTACGAGCAGTACTTC.

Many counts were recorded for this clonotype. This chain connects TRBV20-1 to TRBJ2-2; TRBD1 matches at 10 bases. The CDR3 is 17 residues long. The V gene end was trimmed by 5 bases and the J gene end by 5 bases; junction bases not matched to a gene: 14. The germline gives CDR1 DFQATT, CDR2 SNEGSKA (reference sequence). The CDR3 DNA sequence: TGCAGTGCTCGACACCCCGGACAGGGGGTGGTGACCGGGGAGCTGTTTTTT. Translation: CSARHPGQGVVTGELFF.

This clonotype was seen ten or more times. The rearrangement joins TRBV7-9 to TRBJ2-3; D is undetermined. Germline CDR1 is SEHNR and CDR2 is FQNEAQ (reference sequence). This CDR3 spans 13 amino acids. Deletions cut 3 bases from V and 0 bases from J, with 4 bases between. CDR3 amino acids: CASSFESTDTQYF. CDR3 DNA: TGTGCCAGCAGCTTTGAGAGCACAGATACGCAGTATTTT. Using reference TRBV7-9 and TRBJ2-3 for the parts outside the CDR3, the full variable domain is DTGVSQNPRHKITKRGQNVTFRCDPISEHNRLYWYRQTLGQGPEFLTYFQNEAQLEKSRLLSDRFSAERPKGSFSTLEIQRTEQGDSAMYLCASSFESTDTQYFGPGTRLTVL.

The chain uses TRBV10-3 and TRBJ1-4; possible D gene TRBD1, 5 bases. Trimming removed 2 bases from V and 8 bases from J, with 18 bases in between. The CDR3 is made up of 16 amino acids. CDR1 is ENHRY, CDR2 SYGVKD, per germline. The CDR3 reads CAISETPRGSNEKLFF. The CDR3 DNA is TGTGCCATCAGTGAGACGCCCCGGGGGAGTAACGAAAAACTGTTTTTT.

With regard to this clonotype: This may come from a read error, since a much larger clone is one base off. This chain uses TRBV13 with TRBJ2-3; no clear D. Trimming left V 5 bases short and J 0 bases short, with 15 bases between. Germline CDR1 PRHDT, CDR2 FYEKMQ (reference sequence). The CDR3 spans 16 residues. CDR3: CASSPPLLISTDTQYF. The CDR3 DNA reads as TGTGCCAGCAGCCCTCCTCTACTAATTAGCACAGATACGCAGTATTTT.

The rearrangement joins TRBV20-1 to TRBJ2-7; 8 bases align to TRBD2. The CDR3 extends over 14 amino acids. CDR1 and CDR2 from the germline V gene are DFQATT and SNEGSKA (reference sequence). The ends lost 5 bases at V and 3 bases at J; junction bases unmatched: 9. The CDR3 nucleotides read TGCAGTGCTGCCCTGCCGGGAGGGCTCTACGAGCAGTACTTC. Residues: CSAALPGGLYEQYF.

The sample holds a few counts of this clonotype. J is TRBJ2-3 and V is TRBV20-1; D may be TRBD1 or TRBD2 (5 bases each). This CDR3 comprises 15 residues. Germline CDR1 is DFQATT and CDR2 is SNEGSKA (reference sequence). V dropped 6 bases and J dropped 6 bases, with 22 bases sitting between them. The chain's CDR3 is CSAQQAVGAGDTQYF. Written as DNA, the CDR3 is TGCAGTGCCCAGCAAGCGGTAGGAGCAGGGGATACGCAGTATTTT.

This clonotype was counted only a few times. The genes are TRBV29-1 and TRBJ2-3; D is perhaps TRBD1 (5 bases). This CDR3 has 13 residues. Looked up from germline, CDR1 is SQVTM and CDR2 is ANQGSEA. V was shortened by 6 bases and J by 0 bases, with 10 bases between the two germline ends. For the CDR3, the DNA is TGCAGCGTGCCAGCAGGGAGCACAGATACGCAGTATTTT. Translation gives CSVPAGSTDTQYF.